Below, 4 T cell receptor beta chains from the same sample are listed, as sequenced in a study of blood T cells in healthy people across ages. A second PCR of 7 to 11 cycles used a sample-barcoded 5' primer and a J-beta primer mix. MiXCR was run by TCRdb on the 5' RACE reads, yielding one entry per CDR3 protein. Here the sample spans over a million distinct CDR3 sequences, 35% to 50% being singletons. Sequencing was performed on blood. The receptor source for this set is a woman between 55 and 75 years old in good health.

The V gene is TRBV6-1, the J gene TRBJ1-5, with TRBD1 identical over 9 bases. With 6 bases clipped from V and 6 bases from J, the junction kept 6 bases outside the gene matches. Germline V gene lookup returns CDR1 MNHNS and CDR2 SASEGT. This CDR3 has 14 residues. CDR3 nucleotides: TGTGCCAGCAGAACAGGGGGCGGGGGTCAGCCCCAGCATTTT. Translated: CASRTGGGGQPQHF.

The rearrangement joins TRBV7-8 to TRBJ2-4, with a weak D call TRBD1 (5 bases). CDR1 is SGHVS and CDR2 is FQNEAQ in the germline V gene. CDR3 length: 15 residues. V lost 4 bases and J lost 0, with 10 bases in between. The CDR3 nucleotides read TGTGCCAGCAGCTGGGGCATAGCAGCCAAAAACATTCAGTACTTC. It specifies CASSWGIAAKNIQYF.

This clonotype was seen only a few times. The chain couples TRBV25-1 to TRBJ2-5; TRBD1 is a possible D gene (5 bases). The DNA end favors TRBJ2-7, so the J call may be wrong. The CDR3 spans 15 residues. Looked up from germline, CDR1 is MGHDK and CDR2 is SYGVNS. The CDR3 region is CASSEVLVSRGEQYF. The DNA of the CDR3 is TGTGCCAGCAGTGAGGTTCTCGTTTCAAGGGGCGAGCAGTACTTC.

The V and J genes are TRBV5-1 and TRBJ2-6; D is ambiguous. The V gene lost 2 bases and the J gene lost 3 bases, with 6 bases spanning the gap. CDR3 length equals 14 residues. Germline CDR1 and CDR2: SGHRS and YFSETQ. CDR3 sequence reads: CASSFAVGANVLTF. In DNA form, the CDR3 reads TGCGCCAGCAGCTTCGCTGTTGGGGCCAACGTCCTGACTTTC.